These 18 T cell receptor beta chains originate from one sample sequenced in a study of cytomegalovirus exposure and HLA in healthy donors (dated 2017 in TCRdb). The library relied on the immunoSEQ multiplex PCR assay. For the multiplex PCR, a mixture combining 60 forward primers for TCR Vbeta segments and 13 reverse primers for TCR Jbeta segments was used. TCRdb retrieved this table from immuneACCESS and kept in-frame rearrangements only. Not all clones are present; in checked studies, unresolved V genes account for under half, and no reason is known for the remainder. The sample has fewer than 110,000 clones on record, under 85% of them singletons. The ten largest clones take up approximately 4.2% of the sample. The sequenced material came from PBMCs. These receptors all stem from a male donor in good health and CMV-seronegative.

The count of this clone is one. The CDR3 sequence: CASSESGLAGTGELFF. In nucleotides, the CDR3 is TGCGCCAGCAGTGAGTCGGGACTAGCGGGAACCGGGGAGCTGTTTTTT. The gene calls are TRBV10-1 and TRBJ2-2; 13 bases match TRBD2. Losses at the gene ends were 0 bases for V and 5 bases for J; bases not matched to a gene: 0. Germline-derived CDR1 and CDR2 are WNHNN and SYGVQD (reference sequence). The CDR3 totals 16 residues.

The chain employs TRBV29-1 and TRBJ2-2; tentative D call: TRBD1 (6 bases). In germline, CDR1 is SQVTM, CDR2 ANQGSEA. This CDR3 spans 15 amino acids. V was cut by 5 bases and J by 0 bases, with 13 bases left in between. CDR3 loop: CSVRDGDTNTGELFF. The CDR3 DNA is TGCAGCGTTCGCGACGGGGACACGAACACCGGGGAGCTGTTTTTT.

This chain joins TRBV18 and TRBJ2-7; 9 nucleotides agree with TRBD2. V shed 0 bases and J 4 bases; nucleotides not matched to a gene: 10. Germline V gene lookup returns CDR1 KGHSH and CDR2 LQKENI. CDR3 length equals 17 residues. CDR3 DNA: TGTGCCAGCTCACCACCGGTACCTAGCGGGATTCTGTACGAGCAGTACTTC. It is translated as CASSPPVPSGILYEQYF. Full variable domain (missing parts from reference TRBV18 and TRBJ2-7): NAGVMQNPRHLVRRRGQEARLRCSPMKGHSHVYWYRQLPEEGLKFMVYLQKENIIDESGMPKERFSAEFPKEGPSILRIQQVVRGDSAAYFCASSPPVPSGILYEQYFGPGTRLTVT.

The V gene is TRBV19, the J gene TRBJ2-3, with TRBD2 matching over 9 bases. Per germline, CDR1 LNHDA and CDR2 SQIVND (reference sequence). The ends lost 3 bases at V and 0 bases at J; junction bases unmatched: 4. The CDR3 has 16 amino acids. DNA of the CDR3: TGTGCCAGTAGTATGGTAGCGGGAGTTAGCACAGATACGCAGTATTTT. This translates into CASSMVAGVSTDTQYF.

This chain joins TRBV6-5 and TRBJ2-7, with D perhaps TRBD1 (6 bases). Between the trimmed V and J ends, which lost 5 bases and 2 bases, there was a span of 10 bases. CDR3 size: 13 residues. The germline gives CDR1 MNHEY, CDR2 SVGAGI. CDR3 sequence reads: CASSKGGAYEQYF. The CDR3 DNA follows: TGTGCCAGCAGTAAAGGGGGTGCCTACGAGCAGTACTTC.

The CDR3 sequence: CASRPGQGDIQYF. The CDR3, as DNA: TGTGCCAGCAGACCCGGACAGGGGGACATTCAGTACTTC. The rearrangement uses TRBV2 and TRBJ2-4; TRBD1 aligns across 10 bases. CDR1 is SNHLY and CDR2 is FYNNEI in the germline V gene. With 6 bases clipped from V and 8 bases from J, the junction kept 4 bases outside the gene matches. The CDR3 is 13 amino acids.

This chain joins TRBV30 and TRBJ1-1; no clear D. V lost 0 bases and J 4 bases, leaving 9 bases between the germline ends. Germline V CDR1 and CDR2: GTSNPN, SVGIG (reference sequence). The length of the CDR3 is 13 residues. The CDR3 here is CAWSVLEGTEAFF. CDR3 sequence (DNA): TGTGCCTGGAGTGTACTCGAGGGCACTGAAGCTTTCTTT.

The CDR3 spells CASSDKSSGRNEQYF. In nucleotides, the CDR3 is TGTGCCAGCAGTGATAAGTCTAGCGGGAGGAACGAGCAGTACTTC. The chain has TRBV6-1 and TRBJ2-7, with 11 bases aligning to TRBD2. V lost 3 bases, J lost 5 bases, and 6 bases stayed unmatched. This CDR3 is built from 15 residues. In germline, CDR1 is MNHNS, CDR2 SASEGT.

This clone was counted a single time. The chain joins TRBV6-5 to TRBJ1-5; D is undetermined. Trimming took 4 bases from V and 0 from J, leaving 7 bases between them. The CDR3 is 14 residues long. Per germline, CDR1 MNHEY and CDR2 SVGAGI. The CDR3 DNA reads TGTGCCAGCAGTTTAACAGATAGCAATCAGCCCCAGCATTTT. This encodes CASSLTDSNQPQHF.

The chain links TRBV11-2 to TRBJ2-2; D is unclear. V was cut by 5 bases and J by 0 bases, with 13 bases left in between. This CDR3 is built from 16 residues. CDR1 SGHAT and CDR2 FQNNGV come from the germline V gene. The CDR3 nucleotides are TGTGCCAGCAGCCACAGAACAGAGACGAACACCGGGGAGCTGTTTTTT. Translating it yields CASSHRTETNTGELFF.

The chain employs TRBV5-1 and TRBJ2-7; 11 nucleotides match TRBD1. This CDR3 spans 15 amino acids. Trimming removed 4 bases from V and 2 bases from J; junction bases left unmatched: 5. The germline CDR1 and CDR2 sequences are SGHRS and YFSETQ. The DNA of the CDR3 is TGCGCCAGCAGCGAAGGGACAGGGGGGGCCTACGAGCAGTACTTC. Amino acid sequence: CASSEGTGGAYEQYF.

V usage is TRBV5-1 and J usage is TRBJ2-7, with a possible D match to TRBD1 (6 bases). This CDR3 is built from 15 residues. CDR1 is SGHRS and CDR2 is YFSETQ in the germline V gene. Trimming stripped 4 bases from V and 5 bases from J, with 19 bases between. The CDR3 DNA sequence: TGCGCCAGCAGCCAAAACGGACAGTCCGGGGACGAGCAGTACTTC. It codes for CASSQNGQSGDEQYF.

CDR3 region: CASSEATVMSYNEQFF. The CDR3 DNA sequence: TGTGCCAGCAGTGAAGCCACAGTGATGTCCTACAATGAGCAGTTCTTC. The J gene is TRBJ2-1, the V gene TRBV2; no clear D gene. The germline V gene encodes CDR1 SNHLY and CDR2 FYNNEI. The germline V and J ends were trimmed by 0 bases and 1 base, with 10 bases remaining between them. The CDR3 loop spans 16 amino acids.

This chain uses TRBV5-1 with TRBJ2-1; 9 bases match TRBD1. The germline V gene has CDR1 SGHRS and CDR2 YFSETQ. With V trimmed by 3 bases and J by 5 bases, 3 bases remained unmatched. This CDR3 comprises 14 residues. The CDR3 DNA reads TGCGCCAGCAGCTCCGGGACAGGGAACAATGAGCAGTTCTTC. It is translated as CASSSGTGNNEQFF.

The genes are TRBV7-9 and TRBJ1-1; TRBD1 is a possible D gene (6 bases). Trimming stripped 1 base from V and 7 bases from J, with 13 bases between. CDR3 length: 14 residues. CDR1 is SEHNR, CDR2 FQNEAQ, per germline (reference sequence). CDR3 region: CASSLDLGAIEAFF. In DNA, the CDR3 is TGTGCCAGCAGCTTAGATCTGGGGGCGATTGAAGCTTTCTTT.

This clone occurred once. The chain recombines TRBV5-1 with TRBJ1-2; maybe TRBD1 (6 bases). CDR3 length: 13 residues. V lost 4 bases and J 5 bases, leaving 12 bases between the germline ends. Germline V gives CDR1 SGHRS, CDR2 YFSETQ. The DNA for the CDR3 is TGCGCCAGCAGCCAGGGGAGTACATATGGCTACACCTTC. This sequence encodes CASSQGSTYGYTF.

This clone was recorded once. This chain uses TRBV5-1 with TRBJ2-1, with 7 bases lining up with TRBD2. The trim removed 0 bases at V and 4 bases at J, leaving 4 bases unmatched. Germline V gene lookup returns CDR1 SGHRS and CDR2 YFSETQ. This CDR3 is 15 amino acids long. The CDR3 is CASSLEVSGYNEQFF. The CDR3 coding sequence is TGCGCCAGCAGCTTGGAGGTTAGCGGGTACAATGAGCAGTTCTTC. The variable domain in full, completed from reference TRBV5-1 and TRBJ2-1, reads KAGVTQTPRYLIKTRGQQVTLSCSPISGHRSVSWYQQTPGQGLQFLFEYFSETQRNKGNFPGRFSGRQFSNSRSEMNVSTLELGDSALYLCASSLEVSGYNEQFFGPGTRLTVL.

This clone was seen a few times. This rearrangement joins TRBV28 to TRBJ2-4; 10 nucleotides line up with TRBD1. CDR1 and CDR2 from the germline V gene are MDHEN and SYDVKM. Unmatched junction bases numbered 6, after V lost 8 bases and J lost 8 bases. CDR3 length: 13 residues. The CDR3, as DNA: TGTGCCAGCGGAGGGACAGGGGTTGACATTCAGTACTTC. It encodes CASGGTGVDIQYF.